This TCR beta chain was captured by sequencing in a study of response to subunit inactivated influenza vaccine. The study's findings and limits: Each seasonal influenza vaccination, the authors suggested, recruits few new T cells.

In the case of this clonotype: Antigen specificity is unknown.

TCRdb redid the calling of the RT-PCR reads with MiXCR, one entry per CDR3 protein. The sample holds 530,000 or so distinct CDR3 sequences, 14% seen once. Trimming pared 6 bases from V and 2 bases from J, leaving 9 bases between. The germline V gene encodes CDR1 DFQATT and CDR2 SNEGSKA (reference sequence). The CDR3 is 12 amino acids. This receptor was identified in a man aged 45-65 years who received an inactivated influenza vaccine. The chain is built from TRBV20-1 and TRBJ2-3; no clear D. Sequencing was performed on PBMCs from blood, taken roughly 12 days after vaccination. CDR3 DNA: TGCAGTGCCTGGACGAACACAGATACGCAGTATTTT. It yields the protein CSAWTNTDTQYF.